Listed here are 20 T cell receptor beta chains from one sample, sequenced in a study of T cell responses to AZD1222 COVID-19 vaccine. Profiling relied on immunoSEQ multiplex PCR, and the TCRdb table lists in-frame clones only, not all of them. The sample contains around 200,000 clones, about 86% of which appear only once. The specimen comprised peripheral blood, sampled on day 0 of AZD1222 vaccination. Source of these receptors: an adult in good health.

CDR3: CASSLGGVGELFF. CDR3 DNA: TGTGCCAGCAGTTTAGGTGGCGTCGGGGAGCTGTTTTTT. V usage is TRBV27 and J usage is TRBJ2-2; unclear D gene. This CDR3 has 13 amino acids. In germline, CDR1 is MNHEY, CDR2 SMNVEV (reference sequence). Trimming left V 2 bases short and J 7 bases short, with 8 bases between.

The V gene is TRBV25-1, the J gene TRBJ2-7; 9 nucleotides match TRBD1. In germline, CDR1 is MGHDK, CDR2 SYGVNS. V trimming: 3 bases; J trimming: 0 bases; junction bases outside the gene matches: 6. The CDR3 is 16 amino acids. Here the CDR3 reads CASSDPGTGSSYEQYF. CDR3 DNA sequence: TGTGCCAGCAGTGACCCCGGGACAGGGTCCTCCTACGAGCAGTACTTC.

In this sample, this clone turned up a few times. The chain is built from TRBV11-2 and TRBJ2-1, with TRBD2 matching 11 bases. The V segment lost 5 bases and the J segment 1 base; nucleotides outside the gene matches: 7. Per the germline V gene, CDR1 is SGHAT and CDR2 is FQNNGV. There are 17 residues in the CDR3. CDR3 nucleotides: TGTGCCAGCAGCCTTACTAGCGGGGGCCTTTCCTACAATGAGCAGTTCTTC. This gives the protein CASSLTSGGLSYNEQFF. Looking up the rest from reference TRBV11-2 and TRBJ2-1 gives the full variable domain: EAGVAQSPRYKIIEKRQSVAFWCNPISGHATLYWYQQILGQGPKLLIQFQNNGVVDDSQLPKDRFSAERLKGVDSTLKIQPAKLEDSAVYLCASSLTSGGLSYNEQFFGPGTRLTVL.

The chain carries TRBV9 and TRBJ1-2, with D unclear. Trimming removed 3 bases from V and 5 bases from J, with 8 bases in between. CDR1 is SGDLS, CDR2 YYNGEE, per germline. This CDR3 region has 12 residues. CDR3 DNA sequence: TGTGCCAGCAGCGGAACGGAGTATGGCTACACCTTC. Translating gives CASSGTEYGYTF.

The V gene is TRBV9, the J gene TRBJ1-2; D not certain. Germline V gives CDR1 SGDLS, CDR2 YYNGEE. The V gene lost 3 bases and the J gene lost 6 bases, with 18 bases spanning the gap. The CDR3 has 15 amino acids. The CDR3 spells CASSASPSRLDGYTF. DNA for the CDR3: TGTGCCAGCAGCGCCTCCCCCAGCCGCTTAGATGGCTACACCTTC.

The V and J genes are TRBV6-5 and TRBJ2-5, with 7 bases identical to TRBD1. J lost 1 base, V lost 1 base, and 3 bases had no gene match. Per germline, CDR1 MNHEY and CDR2 SVGAGI. There are 15 residues in the CDR3. CDR3 nucleotides: TGTGCCAGCAGTTACTGGCAGGGGGTCCAAGAGACCCAGTACTTC. It is translated as CASSYWQGVQETQYF.

The chain is built from TRBV4-2 and TRBJ1-3, with TRBD1 as a possible D gene (5 bases). The CDR3 is 15 residues long. Germline CDR1 LGHNA, CDR2 YNFKEQ. Trimming shortened V by 1 base and J by 0 bases, and 7 bases separated the two germline ends. The CDR3 region is CASSQVDSSGNTIYF. CDR3 bases: TGTGCCAGCAGCCAAGTTGACAGCTCTGGAAACACCATATATTTT.

The rearrangement joins TRBV6-6 to TRBJ1-2; 8 nucleotides agree with TRBD1. Trimming cost V 0 bases and J 12 bases; bases outside gene matches: 15. The germline gives CDR1 MNHNY, CDR2 SVGAGI (reference sequence). This CDR3 contains 16 residues. This CDR3 is CASSYSGGRGRYSNTF. The CDR3 DNA reads TGTGCCAGCAGTTACTCGGGGGGCAGGGGGCGATACTCGAACACCTTC.

The chain is built from TRBV5-1 and TRBJ1-4; possible D gene TRBD1, 6 bases. Germline CDR1 SGHRS, CDR2 YFSETQ. This CDR3 spans 17 amino acids. The V gene lost 0 bases and the J gene lost 8 bases, with 20 bases spanning the gap. The chain's CDR3 is CASSLEVVQGRTEKLFF. The CDR3 DNA follows: TGCGCCAGCAGCTTGGAGGTCGTGCAGGGGCGGACCGAAAAACTGTTTTTT.

This clone was detected once. V usage is TRBV6-5 and J usage is TRBJ2-7; TRBD2 matches at 10 bases. The germline V gene has CDR1 MNHEY and CDR2 SVGAGI. V was clipped by 6 bases and J by 3 bases; unmatched bases: 8. The CDR3 totals 15 residues. CDR3 DNA: TGTGCCAGCAGGCCCGAGCGGGGGGGCCGCTACGAGCAGTACTTC. Translating it yields CASRPERGGRYEQYF.

This chain links TRBV9 with TRBJ2-6; D is unclear. There are 12 residues in the CDR3. Germline V lookup: CDR1 SGDLS, CDR2 YYNGEE. Trimming cost V 2 bases and J 10 bases, with 7 bases left between them. Here the CDR3 reads CASSVGPNVLTF. As DNA, the CDR3 is TGTGCCAGCAGCGTCGGTCCGAACGTCCTGACTTTC.

The rearrangement links TRBV7-8 to TRBJ2-3; 10 bases align to TRBD2. Unmatched junction bases numbered 18, after V lost 5 bases and J lost 4 bases. The germline V gene encodes CDR1 SGHVS and CDR2 FQNEAQ. The CDR3 has 19 amino acids. The CDR3 here is CASSALAGVLSSKADTQYF. As DNA, the CDR3 is TGTGCCAGCAGCGCTCTAGCGGGAGTCTTGTCCTCTAAAGCAGATACGCAGTATTTT. The complete variable domain, with remaining parts taken from reference TRBV7-8 and TRBJ2-3, reads GAGVSQSPRYKVAKRGQDVALRCDPISGHVSLFWYQQALGQGPEFLTYFQNEAQLDKSGLPSDRFFAERPEGSVSTLKIQRTQQEDSAVYLCASSALAGVLSSKADTQYFGPGTRLTVL.

This sequence joins TRBV11-1 and TRBJ1-1; unclear D gene. Germline V CDR1 and CDR2: SGHAT, FQDESV (reference sequence). The CDR3 has 13 amino acids. V dropped 1 base and J dropped 0 bases, with 3 bases sitting between them. The CDR3 sequence: CASSLVMNTEAFF. For the CDR3, the DNA is TGTGCCAGCAGCTTAGTGATGAACACTGAAGCTTTCTTT.

The J gene is TRBJ2-7, the V gene TRBV7-2, with 9 bases fitting TRBD1. The CDR3 totals 15 residues. V gave up 5 bases and J gave up 5 bases; unmatched junction bases: 10. Germline V gene sequence: CDR1 SGHTA, CDR2 FQGNSA. DNA of the CDR3: TGTGCCAGCAGCCCTGTTTGGGACAGGGCCCACGAGCAGTACTTC. This sequence encodes CASSPVWDRAHEQYF.

This chain links TRBV2 with TRBJ1-2, with 7 bases aligning to TRBD1. V trimming: 2 bases; J trimming: 7 bases; junction bases outside the gene matches: 4. The CDR3 is 13 residues long. The germline V gene encodes CDR1 SNHLY and CDR2 FYNNEI. The CDR3 sequence is CASSEKGGFGYTF. DNA of the CDR3: TGTGCCAGCAGTGAAAAAGGGGGCTTTGGCTACACCTTC.

This clone was picked up one time. The gene calls are TRBV29-1 and TRBJ2-7; TRBD1 might be the D (5 bases). Germline V CDR1 and CDR2: SQVTM, ANQGSEA. The CDR3 sequence is 13 residues long. V shed 3 bases and J shed 5 bases, with 14 bases lying between them. CDR3 nucleotides: TGCAGCGTTGAGGTCCAGGGTAGGGACGAGCAGTACTTC. Translated, it gives CSVEVQGRDEQYF.

The chain carries TRBV28 and TRBJ2-2, with D uncertain. The germline gives CDR1 MDHEN, CDR2 SYDVKM. V lost 5 bases to trimming and J lost 5 bases, with 9 bases between them. The CDR3 is made up of 13 amino acids. CDR3: CASSLYGTGELFF. In DNA, the CDR3 is TGTGCCAGCAGTCTCTACGGGACCGGGGAGCTGTTTTTT.

The V gene is TRBV30, the J gene TRBJ1-5, with 10 bases lining up with TRBD1. Germline V gene data show CDR1 as GTSNPN and CDR2 as SVGIG (reference sequence). The CDR3 contains 15 residues. V shed 0 bases and J 3 bases; nucleotides not matched to a gene: 2. CDR3 protein: CAWSVGTGVNQPQHF. The CDR3, as DNA: TGTGCCTGGAGTGTTGGGACAGGGGTCAATCAGCCCCAGCATTTT.

This chain uses TRBV24-1 with TRBJ1-1, with D unclear. Germline loops: CDR1 KGHDR, CDR2 SFDVKD. V was cut by 3 bases and J by 0 bases, with 13 bases left in between. The CDR3 consists of 16 residues. CDR3 residues: CATSDGRNSMNTEAFF. The CDR3 DNA reads as TGTGCCACCAGTGATGGTAGGAACTCCATGAACACTGAAGCTTTCTTT.

CDR3 bases: TGTGCCAGCAGCGTAGCGGGGGGGACAGGGAGAGAGGATGGCTACACCTTC. It translates to CASSVAGGTGREDGYTF. This chain links TRBV9 with TRBJ1-2; 9 bases fit TRBD1. V lost 0 bases, J lost 6 bases, and 12 bases stayed unmatched. The CDR3 runs to 17 residues. Looked up from germline, CDR1 is SGDLS and CDR2 is YYNGEE. Looking up the rest from reference TRBV9 and TRBJ1-2 gives the full variable domain: DSGVTQTPKHLITATGQRVTLRCSPRSGDLSVYWYQQSLDQGLQFLIQYYNGEERAKGNILERFSAQQFPDLHSELNLSSLELGDSALYFCASSVAGGTGREDGYTFGSGTRLTVV.